These 27 T cell receptor beta chains share one sample of origin, sequenced in a study of blood T cell repertoires in COVID-19. The table came from immunoSEQ multiplex PCR; TCRdb's copy has only in-frame clones and leaves some out. The sample lists around 98,000 clones, approximately 72% seen once, with roughly 25% in the top ten. What was sequenced was peripheral blood. The receptors derive from a man between 65 and 85 years old with acute or convalescent COVID-19.

The rearrangement joins TRBV27 to TRBJ1-1; 7 bases align to TRBD1. Trimming at V came to 6 bases and at J to 6 bases, leaving 7 bases not matched to a gene. Germline V gene sequence: CDR1 MNHEY, CDR2 SMNVEV (reference sequence). The CDR3 is 13 residues long. CDR3 in DNA: TGTGCCAGCAGAGGAGCCGACAGGGCTGAAGCTTTCTTT. Translating it yields CASRGADRAEAFF.

The rearrangement joins TRBV15 to TRBJ1-5; a weak D match, TRBD1 (5 bases). Germline CDR1 LNHNV, CDR2 YYDKDF (reference sequence). This CDR3 has 18 amino acids. Trimming took off 1 base at V and 0 bases at J, with 16 bases between the two ends. The CDR3 nucleotides read TGTGCCACCAGCAGAGTTGGTGACAGTCTATATAGCAATCAGCCCCAGCATTTT. Residues: CATSRVGDSLYSNQPQHF. The complete variable domain, with remaining parts taken from reference TRBV15 and TRBJ1-5, reads DAMVIQNPRYQVTQFGKPVTLSCSQTLNHNVMYWYQQKSSQAPKLLFHYYDKDFNNEADTPDNFQSRRPNTSFCFLDIRSPGLGDTAMYLCATSRVGDSLYSNQPQHFGDGTRLSIL.

This clone has just one count. V is TRBV7-9 and J is TRBJ1-4; 9 positions agree with TRBD1. The CDR3 is 14 amino acids. Germline CDR1 is SEHNR and CDR2 is FQNEAQ (reference sequence). With V trimmed by 5 bases and J by 8 bases, 6 bases remained unmatched. This CDR3 reads CASSRGTGPEKLFF. Written as DNA, the CDR3 is TGTGCCAGCAGCAGGGGGACAGGGCCCGAAAAACTGTTTTTT.

The CDR3 spells CASSYGTAGNTIYF. In DNA form, the CDR3 reads TGTGCCAGCAGCTACGGGACAGCTGGAAACACCATATATTTT. The chain recombines TRBV3-1 (or the pseudogene TRBV3-2) with TRBJ1-3; 7 bases map to TRBD1. J gave up 2 bases and V 5 bases, and 3 bases lay outside the gene matches. There are 14 residues in the CDR3. From germline, CDR1 is LGHDT and CDR2 YNNKEL (reference sequence).

The chain links TRBV6-2 or TRBV6-3 to TRBJ2-3; 11 bases are shared with TRBD2. The CDR3 contains 17 residues. After removal of 5 bases from V and 7 bases from J, the junction contained 14 bases not matched to a gene. Per the germline V gene, CDR1 is MNHEY and CDR2 is SVGEGT. CDR3 sequence reads: CASSQTKGLAEGNTQYF. The CDR3 region has the DNA TGTGCCAGCAGTCAGACTAAGGGACTAGCGGAGGGAAATACGCAGTATTTT.

This chain connects TRBV4-3 to TRBJ2-6; no firm D call. The CDR3 sequence is 16 residues long. V lost 1 base and J lost 0, with 7 bases in between. Germline CDR1 is LGHNA and CDR2 is YSLEER. The CDR3 nucleotides read TGCGCCAGCAGCCAAGGGGCAGCCTCTGGGGCCAACGTCCTGACTTTC. Its translation: CASSQGAASGANVLTF.

This chain joins TRBV7-6 and TRBJ2-5, with D perhaps matching TRBD1 (6 bases). The V end was cut by 3 bases, the J end by 5 bases, with 16 bases between. Germline CDR1 is SGHVS and CDR2 is FNYEAQ. The CDR3 loop spans 15 amino acids. CDR3 DNA sequence: TGTGCCAGCAGCTTGGGTTCCCTCAGGGGCGAGACCCAGTACTTC. Its protein is CASSLGSLRGETQYF.

The V call is TRBV9, the J call TRBJ1-5; TRBD1 matches 7 bases. Germline V gene lookup returns CDR1 SGDLS and CDR2 YYNGEE. The CDR3 length is 16 residues. The V gene end was trimmed by 4 bases and the J gene end by 1 base; junction bases not matched to a gene: 8. The CDR3 DNA is TGTGCCAGCAGCCTAGGCGACAGGGTGAGCAATCAGCCCCAGCATTTT. Encoded protein: CASSLGDRVSNQPQHF.

The sample holds one count of this clone. The J gene is TRBJ2-5, the V gene TRBV19, with 9 bases matching TRBD1. CDR1 and CDR2 from the germline V gene are LNHDA and SQIVND (reference sequence). The trim removed 6 bases at V and 4 bases at J, leaving 0 bases unmatched. The CDR3 length is 12 residues. The DNA of the CDR3 is TGTGCCAGTAGGGACAGGGGAGAGACCCAGTACTTC. Translating it yields CASRDRGETQYF.

V is TRBV10-3 and J is TRBJ2-1, with 8 bases fitting TRBD2. The germline CDR1 and CDR2 sequences are ENHRY and SYGVKD. V shed 6 bases and J 10 bases; nucleotides not matched to a gene: 8. There are 13 residues in the CDR3. The DNA of the CDR3 is TGTGCCATCAGAGAGAGAGCGGGAGTGGAGCAGTTCTTC. This translates into CAIRERAGVEQFF.

The chain couples TRBV3-1 (or the pseudogene TRBV3-2) to TRBJ2-1; 9 nucleotides match TRBD2. Germline lookup yields CDR1 LGHDT and CDR2 YNNKEL (reference sequence). J gave up 5 bases and V 3 bases, and 8 bases lay outside the gene matches. The CDR3 totals 16 residues. In DNA form, the CDR3 reads TGTGCCAGCAGCCAGTTAGCGGGAGTGGGGCACAATGAGCAGTTCTTC. Amino acids: CASSQLAGVGHNEQFF.

V usage is TRBV7-2 and J usage is TRBJ1-5; a possible D gene is TRBD1 (6 bases). The CDR3 length is 14 residues. Per the germline V gene, CDR1 is SGHTA and CDR2 is FQGNSA. V was trimmed by 7 bases and J by 5 bases, leaving 15 bases between them. CDR3 in DNA: TGTGCCAGCACCGCGACAGGTCCGGATCAGCCCCAGCATTTT. Translation gives CASTATGPDQPQHF.

Here the CDR3 DNA reads TGTGCCAGCAGCCAAGAGCATACTAGCGGCTACGAGCAGTACTTC. Amino acids: CASSQEHTSGYEQYF. The J gene is TRBJ2-7, the V gene TRBV4-2, with 8 bases fitting TRBD2. Unmatched junction bases numbered 4, after V lost 0 bases and J lost 3 bases. The CDR3 spans 15 residues. The germline CDR1 and CDR2 sequences are LGHNA and YNFKEQ.

The genes are TRBV18 and TRBJ1-2, with TRBD1 identical over 8 bases. Germline lookup yields CDR1 KGHSH and CDR2 LQKENI. After removal of 3 bases from V and 5 bases from J, the junction contained 8 bases not matched to a gene. The CDR3 totals 15 residues. In DNA, the CDR3 is TGTGCCAGCTCACCCGCGCAGGGGGCAGAGTATGGCTACACCTTC. Amino acids: CASSPAQGAEYGYTF.

The V call is TRBV12-2, the J call TRBJ2-3; the table's D call, TRBD2, has no DNA check behind it. TRBV12-2 is shown as a pseudogene. The CDR3 runs to 17 residues. DNA for the CDR3: TGTGCAAGTCGCCTCACCTCACTAGCGGGAGACACAGATACGCAGTATTTT. The encoded protein is CASRLTSLAGDTDTQYF.

This chain links TRBV4-3 with TRBJ1-5; D not resolved. This CDR3 contains 14 residues. Between the trimmed V and J ends, which lost 1 base and 6 bases, there was a span of 10 bases. The V gene's germline CDR1 is LGHNA and CDR2 YSLEER. In DNA form, the CDR3 reads TGCGCCAGCAGCCAAGCGCTAGAGGTTCAGCCCCAGCATTTT. Translating gives CASSQALEVQPQHF.

The J gene is TRBJ1-2, the V gene TRBV6-5, with D unresolved. CDR1 is MNHEY, CDR2 SVGAGI, per germline. V dropped 4 bases and J dropped 2 bases, with 5 bases sitting between them. The CDR3 has 12 amino acids. DNA for the CDR3: TGTGCCAGCAGTTTCAGAAACTATGGCTACACCTTC. Its translation is CASSFRNYGYTF.

The CDR3 spells CSASRSQGAIRGNQPQHF. CDR3 coding DNA: TGCAGTGCTAGTCGATCCCAGGGGGCGATAAGGGGCAATCAGCCCCAGCATTTT. The gene calls are TRBV20-1 and TRBJ1-5, with 8 bases lining up with TRBD1. There are 18 residues in the CDR3. Germline V gene sequence: CDR1 DFQATT, CDR2 SNEGSKA (reference sequence). Unmatched junction bases numbered 15, after V lost 3 bases and J lost 2 bases.

The rearrangement joins TRBV4-2 to TRBJ2-7; TRBD2 agrees at 8 bases. Germline V gene lookup returns CDR1 LGHNA and CDR2 YNFKEQ. The CDR3 is 16 amino acids. J was trimmed by 5 bases and V by 1 base; bases with no gene match: 10. The CDR3 DNA is TGTGCCAGCAGCCAAGGATCGGGACTAGAGGCCAACGAGCAGTACTTC. It yields the protein CASSQGSGLEANEQYF.

This chain links TRBV4-3 with TRBJ1-2; the D is unclear. Deletions cut 3 bases from V and 2 bases from J, with 16 bases between. CDR3 length equals 16 residues. The germline gives CDR1 LGHNA, CDR2 YSLEER. The CDR3 is CASSHSPAGENYGYTF. The CDR3 bases are TGCGCCAGCAGCCATTCTCCCGCCGGAGAGAACTATGGCTACACCTTC.

The rearrangement joins TRBV11-1 to TRBJ2-3, with D possibly matching TRBD1 (6 bases). Trimming took 6 bases from V and 0 from J, leaving 13 bases between them. The CDR3 is 15 amino acids. The germline V gene encodes CDR1 SGHAT and CDR2 FQDESV (reference sequence). CDR3 sequence reads: CASREQGTSTDTQYF. CDR3 DNA sequence: TGTGCCAGCAGGGAACAGGGAACTAGCACAGATACGCAGTATTTT.

The chain recombines TRBV5-1 with TRBJ2-7, with a weak D call TRBD2 (6 bases). The CDR3 runs 14 residues. Germline V CDR1 and CDR2: SGHRS, YFSETQ. V was cut by 2 bases and J by 5 bases, with 14 bases left in between. The CDR3 protein is CASSFRGNDDEQYF. CDR3 sequence (DNA): TGCGCCAGCAGCTTTCGGGGGAACGACGACGAGCAGTACTTC.

In this sample, this clone turned up a few times. This rearrangement joins TRBV3-1 (or the pseudogene TRBV3-2) to TRBJ1-3, with TRBD1 matching over 8 bases. Germline-derived CDR1 and CDR2 are LGHDT and YNNKEL (reference sequence). The CDR3 extends over 14 amino acids. V shed 5 bases and J 2 bases; nucleotides not matched to a gene: 2. The CDR3: CASSAQGAGNTIYF. The CDR3 nucleotides are TGTGCCAGCAGCGCACAGGGGGCTGGAAACACCATATATTTT.

The rearrangement joins TRBV10-3 to TRBJ2-7; D not resolved. The V end lost 3 bases, the J end lost 6 bases, and 9 bases lay between the germline ends. The length of the CDR3 is 12 residues. Germline assignment: CDR1 ENHRY and CDR2 SYGVKD. For the CDR3, the DNA is TGTGCCATCAGTGAACTCGGTCGCGAGCAGTACTTC. Protein product: CAISELGREQYF.

The V and J genes are TRBV23-1 and TRBJ2-5, with TRBD2 as a possible D gene (5 bases). TRBV23-1 is recorded as an ORF, its role being uncertain. The CDR3 contains 19 residues. V was shortened by 0 bases and J by 3 bases, with 23 bases between the two germline ends. The CDR3 region has the DNA TGCGCCAGCAGTCAATCCCCGTGGAGGCCCGGTGGAACCAAAGAGACCCAGTACTTC. It specifies CASSQSPWRPGGTKETQYF.

Relative to its sample, this clone is large. The chain combines TRBV28 with TRBJ2-1; 7 bases align to TRBD1. V lost 3 bases and J lost 0; bases outside the gene matches: 5. Germline V gene sequence: CDR1 MDHEN, CDR2 SYDVKM. CDR3 length: 16 residues. The CDR3 nucleotides are TGTGCCAGCAGTTTTCTATCAGGGGGCTCCTACAATGAGCAGTTCTTC. This translates into CASSFLSGGSYNEQFF.

The V gene is TRBV7-3, the J gene TRBJ2-5, with 8 positions matching TRBD2. The germline V gene encodes CDR1 SGHTA and CDR2 FQGTGA. The V segment lost 5 bases and the J segment 4 bases; nucleotides outside the gene matches: 6. The length of the CDR3 is 14 residues. The CDR3 sequence: CASSLSGGLETQYF. CDR3 bases: TGTGCCAGCAGCCTCAGCGGGGGCCTAGAGACCCAGTACTTC. Full variable domain (missing parts from reference TRBV7-3 and TRBJ2-5): GAGVSQTPSNKVTEKGKYVELRCDPISGHTALYWYRQSLGQGPEFLIYFQGTGAADDSGLPNDRFFAVRPEGSVSTLKIQRTERGDSAVYLCASSLSGGLETQYFGPGTRLLVL.